This entry lists 8 T cell receptor beta chains sequenced from one sample in a study of cytomegalovirus exposure and HLA in healthy donors. Researchers ran the PCR with 60 Vbeta and 13 Jbeta primers. Measured with immunoSEQ multiplex PCR; TCRdb has only the in-frame clones, and not every one. The sample contains tens of thousands of clones, about 66% of which appear only once. The material sequenced was PBMCs. These receptors were collected from a man aged 35-49 years in good health and CMV-seropositive.

J is TRBJ2-1 and V is TRBV19, with a tentative D call TRBD2 (6 bases). The CDR3 is made up of 14 amino acids. The germline V gene encodes CDR1 LNHDA and CDR2 SQIVND (reference sequence). With 4 bases removed from V and 4 bases from J, the gap between germline ends came to 11 bases. The CDR3 sequence is CASSRGGAYNEQFF. Written as DNA, the CDR3 is TGTGCCAGTAGTAGGGGCGGGGCGTACAATGAGCAGTTCTTC.

This rearrangement joins TRBV7-8 to TRBJ1-5; D is ambiguous. CDR3 length: 15 amino acids. V gave up 0 bases and J gave up 0 bases, with 6 bases separating them. Germline-derived CDR1 and CDR2 are SGHVS and FQNEAQ. The chain's CDR3 is CASSLAGNSNQPQHF. CDR3 nucleotide sequence: TGTGCCAGCAGCTTAGCCGGTAATAGCAATCAGCCCCAGCATTTT.

This clone was counted only a few times. This sequence joins TRBV5-1 and TRBJ1-3; 10 bases are a match to TRBD1. V shed 4 bases and J 6 bases; nucleotides not matched to a gene: 10. The length of the CDR3 is 16 residues. Germline CDR1 reads SGHRS; CDR2 reads YFSETQ. CDR3 amino acids: CASSDGTGVIQNTIYF. Here the CDR3 DNA reads TGCGCCAGCAGCGATGGGACAGGGGTTATACAAAACACCATATATTTT.

The CDR3 loop is CAWVRGPLGELFF. CDR3 bases: TGTGCCTGGGTTCGAGGGCCCCTCGGGGAGCTGTTTTTT. This rearrangement joins TRBV30 to TRBJ2-2, with D tentatively TRBD2 (5 bases). V dropped 5 bases and J dropped 7 bases, with 14 bases sitting between them. Germline values: CDR1 GTSNPN, CDR2 SVGIG (reference sequence). The length of the CDR3 is 13 residues.

This clone was counted between two and nine times. The V gene is TRBV9, the J gene TRBJ1-2, with 7 nucleotides matching TRBD1. CDR1 and CDR2 (germline): SGDLS, YYNGEE. V trimming: 6 bases; J trimming: 2 bases; junction bases outside the gene matches: 4. The CDR3 is 13 residues long. CDR3 bases: TGTGCCAGCACCAGACAGGGAAACTATGGCTACACCTTC. Residues: CASTRQGNYGYTF.

The J gene is TRBJ2-7, the V gene TRBV10-3; a weak D match, TRBD1 (5 bases). Looked up from germline, CDR1 is ENHRY and CDR2 is SYGVKD. This CDR3 comprises 15 residues. V gave up 0 bases and J gave up 0 bases, with 9 bases separating them. CDR3 sequence: CAISESGPASYEQYF. CDR3 bases: TGTGCCATCAGTGAGTCGGGGCCAGCCTCCTACGAGCAGTACTTC.

This clone has only a few counts. The V call is TRBV7-2, the J call TRBJ1-2, with TRBD1 identical over 9 bases. The CDR3 contains 16 residues. With V trimmed by 2 bases and J by 5 bases, 9 bases remained unmatched. Germline lookup yields CDR1 SGHTA and CDR2 FQGNSA. The CDR3 loop reads CASSLMPGQGVYGYTF. The CDR3 bases are TGTGCCAGCAGCTTAATGCCGGGACAGGGTGTTTATGGCTACACCTTC.

In this sample, this clone turned up a few times. This chain uses TRBV5-6 with TRBJ2-7, with D perhaps TRBD2 (6 bases). The V gene's germline CDR1 is SGHDT and CDR2 YYEEEE. The CDR3 consists of 15 residues. The V end was cut by 0 bases, the J end by 3 bases, with 13 bases between. CDR3 sequence reads: CASSLGSGGVYEQYF. The DNA for the CDR3 is TGTGCCAGCAGCTTGGGGTCCGGGGGAGTCTACGAGCAGTACTTC.